Presented here are 31 T cell receptor beta chains from one specimen sequenced in a study of T cell responses to AZD1222 COVID-19 vaccine. Some clones are missing from TCRdb's copy, which holds only in-frame ones; the method was immunoSEQ multiplex PCR. Of about 200,000 clones in the sample, approximately 93% are singletons; the top ten hold around 3%. The material was peripheral blood, obtained 28 days after the second AZD1222 dose. Source of these receptors: an adult who received the AZD1222 COVID-19 vaccine.

The V and J genes are TRBV28 and TRBJ2-3; D uncertain. Germline CDR1 MDHEN, CDR2 SYDVKM. This CDR3 has 14 residues. Trimming shortened V by 7 bases and J by 5 bases, and 16 bases separated the two germline ends. CDR3 protein: CASNRARRIDTQYF. The DNA of the CDR3 is TGTGCCAGCAACCGGGCCAGGCGGATAGATACGCAGTATTTT.

This chain joins TRBV7-9 and TRBJ1-1; TRBD1 aligns across 11 bases. The V and J ends lost 5 bases and 6 bases, in that order; junction bases with no gene match: 5. The length of the CDR3 is 14 residues. CDR1 SEHNR and CDR2 FQNEAQ come from the germline V gene (reference sequence). The CDR3 is CASSRGQGEAEAFF. Here the CDR3 DNA reads TGTGCCAGCAGCCGGGGACAGGGGGAAGCTGAAGCTTTCTTT.

This CDR3 is CASSIGSVGYTF. The DNA of the CDR3 is TGTGCCAGTAGTATAGGAAGTGTTGGCTACACCTTC. The rearrangement uses TRBV19 and TRBJ1-2; D unclear. This CDR3 spans 12 amino acids. V lost 1 base, J lost 7 bases, and 7 bases lay in between. CDR1 LNHDA and CDR2 SQIVND come from the germline V gene (reference sequence).

CDR3 nucleotide sequence: TGCGCCAGCAGCTTGAACCTTGCGAACACCGGGGAGCTGTTTTTT. It encodes CASSLNLANTGELFF. The rearrangement joins TRBV5-1 to TRBJ2-2; D unclear. CDR3 length: 15 amino acids. Looked up from germline, CDR1 is SGHRS and CDR2 is YFSETQ. The V and J ends lost 1 base and 0 bases respectively, with 7 bases between them.

The rearrangement joins TRBV9 to TRBJ1-3; D perhaps matches TRBD1 (5 bases). V was trimmed by 2 bases and J by 2 bases, leaving 11 bases between them. This CDR3 is 15 amino acids long. CDR1 is SGDLS, CDR2 YYNGEE, per germline. The DNA for the CDR3 is TGTGCCAGCAGCGTCCTGGGGGGGACTGGAAACACCATATATTTT. Translating gives CASSVLGGTGNTIYF.

This sequence joins TRBV7-2 and TRBJ1-1, with D perhaps TRBD1 (5 bases). Looked up from germline, CDR1 is SGHTA and CDR2 is FQGNSA. Deletions cut 2 bases from V and 5 bases from J, with 15 bases between. This CDR3 comprises 15 residues. The CDR3 region is CASSLLGGRWTEAFF. The CDR3 DNA sequence: TGTGCCAGCAGCTTATTGGGGGGGAGGTGGACTGAAGCTTTCTTT.

This clone has only one observation. The chain is built from TRBV2 and TRBJ1-5; D ambiguous. Germline V gene sequence: CDR1 SNHLY, CDR2 FYNNEI. The CDR3 is 15 residues long. Trimming shortened V by 3 bases and J by 2 bases, and 11 bases separated the two germline ends. The CDR3 protein is CASSDGTWGNQPQHF. Here the CDR3 DNA reads TGTGCCAGCAGTGATGGCACTTGGGGCAATCAGCCCCAGCATTTT.

The genes are TRBV30 and TRBJ2-7; a weak D match, TRBD2 (5 bases). V lost 1 base to trimming and J lost 5 bases, with 15 bases between them. Germline V CDR1 and CDR2: GTSNPN, SVGIG (reference sequence). The CDR3 is made up of 14 amino acids. CDR3 region: CAWSGIQRRNEQYF. CDR3 bases: TGTGCCTGGAGTGGGATACAAAGGAGGAACGAGCAGTACTTC.

This clone occurred once. This chain links TRBV14 with TRBJ2-1; 13 positions agree with TRBD2. CDR1 is SGHDN, CDR2 FVKESK, per germline. Unmatched junction bases numbered 8, after V lost 5 bases and J lost 13 bases. The CDR3 runs to 14 residues. CDR3 region: CASSAYTSGRVQFF. CDR3 nucleotides: TGTGCCAGCAGCGCCTATACTAGCGGGAGGGTTCAGTTCTTC.

The gene calls are TRBV6-6 and TRBJ2-7; D might be TRBD1 (6 bases). Trimming shortened V by 2 bases and J by 2 bases, and 7 bases separated the two germline ends. The length of the CDR3 is 13 residues. From germline, CDR1 is MNHNY and CDR2 SVGAGI (reference sequence). CDR3 region: CASSYRDTYEQYF. The CDR3 coding sequence is TGTGCCAGCAGTTACCGGGACACCTACGAGCAGTACTTC.

This chain joins TRBV7-2 and TRBJ1-5; maybe TRBD1 (5 bases). This CDR3 has 15 residues. Germline CDR1 is SGHTA and CDR2 is FQGNSA. Trimming stripped 3 bases from V and 3 bases from J, with 12 bases between. The CDR3 DNA reads as TGTGCCAGCAGCTTTTCGGGGACCTCCAATCAGCCCCAGCATTTT. Its protein is CASSFSGTSNQPQHF.

The chain is built from TRBV11-3 and TRBJ2-5, with 8 bases fitting TRBD2. The length of the CDR3 is 16 residues. V lost 5 bases to trimming and J lost 5 bases; unmatched junction nucleotides: 13. Germline loops: CDR1 SGHNT, CDR2 YENEEA. CDR3 loop: CASSPYREGLRETQYF. The DNA for the CDR3 is TGTGCCAGCAGCCCCTATCGGGAGGGCCTCAGGGAGACCCAGTACTTC.

The chain employs TRBV28 and TRBJ1-5; perhaps TRBD1 as D (6 bases). V was trimmed by 3 bases and J by 2 bases, leaving 14 bases between them. The germline V gene encodes CDR1 MDHEN and CDR2 SYDVKM. This CDR3 has 16 residues. CDR3 nucleotide sequence: TGTGCCAGCAGTTTCTCGGGGGCGACGGGCAATCAGCCCCAGCATTTT. It encodes CASSFSGATGNQPQHF.

CDR3 nucleotides: TGTGCCAGCAGGCCTGTGGGCCCCACAGATACGCAGTATTTT. This translates into CASRPVGPTDTQYF. The rearrangement links TRBV5-4 to TRBJ2-3; D gene ambiguous. The CDR3 is 14 residues long. V dropped 5 bases and J dropped 2 bases, with 12 bases sitting between them. Germline V gene sequence: CDR1 SGHNT, CDR2 YYREEE (reference sequence).

The V gene is TRBV19, the J gene TRBJ2-7, with D tentatively TRBD2 (6 bases). The V gene's germline CDR1 is LNHDA and CDR2 SQIVND (reference sequence). Trimming cost V 6 bases and J 4 bases, with 10 bases left between them. The CDR3 totals 12 residues. The CDR3 sequence is CASRGGSYEQYF. The DNA of the CDR3 is TGTGCCAGTAGAGGAGGGAGTTACGAGCAGTACTTC.

This clone was observed a single time. The rearrangement uses TRBV5-1 and TRBJ2-2; 12 nucleotides match TRBD2. Germline V gene data show CDR1 as SGHRS and CDR2 as YFSETQ. There are 16 residues in the CDR3. The V gene end was trimmed by 2 bases and the J gene end by 5 bases; junction bases not matched to a gene: 4. Here the CDR3 reads CASSLLAGGGTGELFF. The CDR3 DNA reads TGCGCCAGCAGCTTACTAGCGGGAGGAGGTACCGGGGAGCTGTTTTTT.

The chain carries TRBV23-1 and TRBJ1-1, with unresolved D. TRBV23-1 is given ORF status, its function remaining uncertain. V gave up 3 bases and J gave up 0 bases, with 17 bases separating them. The CDR3 has 17 residues. The DNA of the CDR3 is TGCGCCAGCAGTCAGGAGGCCTCTGACCCTTTGAACACTGAAGCTTTCTTT. Its translation is CASSQEASDPLNTEAFF.

The chain uses TRBV5-1 and TRBJ2-3; 7 bases agree with TRBD2. With V trimmed by 4 bases and J by 0 bases, 8 bases remained unmatched. This CDR3 comprises 16 residues. Germline V CDR1 and CDR2: SGHRS, YFSETQ. The CDR3 region has the DNA TGCGCCAGCAGCCTCGGGGGGAGCGCAAGCACAGATACGCAGTATTTT. It is translated as CASSLGGSASTDTQYF. The complete variable domain, with remaining parts taken from reference TRBV5-1 and TRBJ2-3, reads KAGVTQTPRYLIKTRGQQVTLSCSPISGHRSVSWYQQTPGQGLQFLFEYFSETQRNKGNFPGRFSGRQFSNSRSEMNVSTLELGDSALYLCASSLGGSASTDTQYFGPGTRLTVL.

The gene calls are TRBV20-1 and TRBJ1-1, with unresolved D. This CDR3 spans 10 amino acids. V lost 5 bases, J lost 5 bases, and 6 bases lay in between. Germline CDR1 is DFQATT and CDR2 is SNEGSKA (reference sequence). The chain's CDR3 is CSAGGTEAFF. The CDR3 DNA reads as TGCAGTGCTGGAGGGACTGAAGCTTTCTTT.

V gene TRBV6-2 or TRBV6-3 combines with J gene TRBJ2-1; 9 bases line up with TRBD2. The V gene's germline CDR1 is MNHEY and CDR2 SVGEGT. There are 19 residues in the CDR3. Trimming took 2 bases from V and 5 from J; bases not matched to a gene: 16. CDR3 residues: CASSYTRTSDSYLNNEQFF. The CDR3 DNA follows: TGTGCCAGCAGTTACACTAGGACTAGCGACTCCTATTTGAACAATGAGCAGTTCTTC.

The V and J genes are TRBV27 and TRBJ1-2, with D maybe TRBD1 (5 bases). CDR3 length equals 14 residues. Looked up from germline, CDR1 is MNHEY and CDR2 is SMNVEV (reference sequence). The germline V and J ends were trimmed by 5 bases and 7 bases, with 17 bases remaining between them. CDR3 protein: CASSLLGSGGGYTF. As DNA, the CDR3 is TGTGCCAGCAGTCTCCTTGGGAGCGGGGGTGGCTACACCTTC.

The chain is built from TRBV28 and TRBJ1-3; D is unresolved. The CDR3 is 14 residues long. Trimming stripped 3 bases from V and 5 bases from J, with 11 bases between. Germline V gene sequence: CDR1 MDHEN, CDR2 SYDVKM. Written as DNA, the CDR3 is TGTGCCAGCAGTTTCCAGGCCCCCAGAAACACCATATATTTT. Its protein is CASSFQAPRNTIYF.

The chain has TRBV2 and TRBJ1-3, with D hard to call. Germline values: CDR1 SNHLY, CDR2 FYNNEI. The CDR3 contains 13 residues. Trimming removed 6 bases from V and 3 bases from J, with 9 bases in between. The CDR3 DNA reads as TGTGCCAGCAGAGGACTGCGTGGAAACACCATATATTTT. It encodes CASRGLRGNTIYF.

The chain uses TRBV12-3 or TRBV12-4 and TRBJ2-7, with D unclear. Trimming pared 5 bases from V and 6 bases from J, leaving 14 bases between. This CDR3 has 13 residues. In nucleotides, the CDR3 is TGTGCCAGCAGTCCCCCATCCACGCCCGAGCAGTACTTC. This gives the protein CASSPPSTPEQYF.

The J gene is TRBJ1-3, the V gene TRBV3-1 (or the pseudogene TRBV3-2); 7 bases fit TRBD1. The CDR3 extends over 13 amino acids. The V segment lost 4 bases and the J segment 7 bases; nucleotides outside the gene matches: 4. Germline V gives CDR1 LGHDT, CDR2 YNNKEL (reference sequence). CDR3 amino acids: CASSPGGGNTIYF. The CDR3 nucleotides are TGTGCCAGCAGCCCAGGGGGGGGCAACACCATATATTTT.

The chain couples TRBV9 to TRBJ1-1; D possibly corresponds to TRBD1 (6 bases). There are 15 residues in the CDR3. Germline CDR1 and CDR2: SGDLS and YYNGEE. V lost 6 bases, J lost 1 base, and 16 bases lay in between. The DNA of the CDR3 is TGTGCCAGCACCCCAGGGGCACTAGAGAACACTGAAGCTTTCTTT. This codes for CASTPGALENTEAFF.

The rearrangement joins TRBV7-3 to TRBJ2-3, with D possibly TRBD2 on 6 matching bases. Germline CDR1 and CDR2: SGHTA and FQGTGA. The V end was cut by 5 bases, the J end by 2 bases, with 11 bases between. The CDR3 length is 14 residues. Here the CDR3 reads CASSGGLTTDTQYF. The CDR3 DNA sequence: TGTGCCAGCAGCGGGGGACTCACCACAGATACGCAGTATTTT. The entire variable domain, with the rest obtained from reference TRBV7-3 and TRBJ2-3, is as follows: GAGVSQTPSNKVTEKGKYVELRCDPISGHTALYWYRQSLGQGPEFLIYFQGTGAADDSGLPNDRFFAVRPEGSVSTLKIQRTERGDSAVYLCASSGGLTTDTQYFGPGTRLTVL.

This chain joins TRBV10-3 and TRBJ2-7; the D is unclear. Trimming shortened V by 4 bases and J by 1 base, and 11 bases separated the two germline ends. In germline, CDR1 is ENHRY, CDR2 SYGVKD. The CDR3 has 14 residues. CDR3 sequence: CAISARTNSYEQYF. DNA of the CDR3: TGTGCCATCAGTGCACGGACGAATTCCTACGAGCAGTACTTC.

The chain recombines TRBV7-2 with TRBJ2-5, with TRBD2 identical over 10 bases. The CDR3 has 14 amino acids. Germline CDR1 reads SGHTA; CDR2 reads FQGNSA. V shed 4 bases and J 6 bases; nucleotides not matched to a gene: 5. Here the CDR3 reads CASSSGTSVQTQYF. The CDR3 coding sequence is TGTGCCAGCAGCTCCGGGACTAGCGTACAGACCCAGTACTTC.

As DNA, the CDR3 is TGTGCCAGCTCACCAGAGGGGGGCGCGGTAAACATTCAGTACTTC. This codes for CASSPEGGAVNIQYF. V and J are TRBV18 and TRBJ2-4, with D perhaps matching TRBD1 or TRBD2 (6 bases each). Germline V gene lookup returns CDR1 KGHSH and CDR2 LQKENI. V gave up 2 bases and J gave up 6 bases, with 14 bases separating them. This CDR3 contains 15 residues.

The gene calls are TRBV5-1 and TRBJ2-2; 10 bases map to TRBD1. Germline lookup yields CDR1 SGHRS and CDR2 YFSETQ. Unmatched junction bases numbered 9, after V lost 4 bases and J lost 3 bases. CDR3 size: 17 residues. CDR3 region: CASSPLTGGAYTGELFF. Here the CDR3 DNA reads TGCGCCAGCAGCCCCCTGACAGGGGGCGCATACACCGGGGAGCTGTTTTTT. The full variable domain, rest sourced from reference TRBV5-1 and TRBJ2-2, is KAGVTQTPRYLIKTRGQQVTLSCSPISGHRSVSWYQQTPGQGLQFLFEYFSETQRNKGNFPGRFSGRQFSNSRSEMNVSTLELGDSALYLCASSPLTGGAYTGELFFGEGSRLTVL.